The rows below give T cell receptor beta chains drawn from one sample of a study of regulatory T cells in long-lasting Graves disease. TCRdb analysed the multiplex PCR reads with MiXCR anew, one entry per CDR3 protein. Of 350,000 to 500,000 distinct CDR3 sequences listed, about 16% are singletons. This sample was shared with a second study, whose subject was T cells in Graves' hyperthyroidism and ophthalmopathy.

The sequencing used peripheral blood mononuclear cells (PBMCs), collected at new diagnosis, from a patient treated with antithyroid drugs. Source of these receptors: a woman under 30 with Graves disease. The CDR3 runs from the conserved cysteine through the conserved F or W. A D gene is named only where the DNA matches it firmly. Size values are once, few and many counts, or a class for expanded clones, and some rows have none.

>many|TRBJ2-5|TRBV5-6|-
CASSSTGAGETQYF
TGTGCCAGCAGCTCCACGGGGGCCGGGGAGACCCAGTACTTC
>-|TRBJ1-2|TRBV27|TRBD1
CASRPGQGWGYTF
TGTGCCAGCAGGCCCGGACAGGGTTGGGGCTACACCTTC
>many|TRBJ1-6|TRBV3-1|-
CASRDLSSPLHF
TGTGCCAGCCGGGATCTATCTTCACCCCTCCACTTT
>-|TRBJ1-1|TRBV5-1|-
CASSLVGGLGWGEAFF
TGCGCCAGCAGCTTGGTTGGGGGGTTGGGCTGGGGTGAAGCTTTCTTT
>-|TRBJ1-2|TRBV2|-
CASSEAKIYGYTF
TGTGCCAGCAGTGAAGCCAAAATTTATGGCTACACCTTC
>many|TRBJ2-3|TRBV7-9|TRBD2
CASSYRLAGGPDTQYF
TGTGCCAGCAGCTACAGACTAGCGGGAGGGCCTGATACGCAGTATTTT
>many|TRBJ2-1|TRBV11-2|TRBD2
CASSLDNGGSNEQFF
TGTGCCAGCAGCTTAGATAATGGCGGGAGCAATGAGCAGTTCTTC
>few|TRBJ1-2|TRBV6-2/TRBV6-3|-
CASSYSKGGGRWTGYTF
TGTGCCAGCAGTTACTCGAAGGGAGGTGGGAGATGGACCGGCTACACCTTC
>many|TRBJ2-6|TRBV28|-
CASSFRQRVVGANVLTF
TGTGCCAGCAGTTTCCGGCAGAGGGTGGTTGGGGCCAACGTCCTGACTTTC
>-|TRBJ2-7|TRBV12-3/TRBV12-4|-
CASRHSGERDEQYF
TGTGCCAGCAGACATTCAGGGGAGCGGGACGAGCAGTACTTC
>-|TRBJ1-5|TRBV18|-
CAGSRQGDQPQHF
TGTGCCGGCTCACGCCAGGGAGATCAGCCCCAGCATTTT
>few|TRBJ2-1|TRBV7-3|-
CASSLGGKAGNEQFF
TGTGCCAGCAGCTTAGGCGGGAAGGCCGGCAATGAGCAGTTCTTC
>many|TRBJ2-1|TRBV12-3/TRBV12-4|TRBD2
CASMTSGRNNEQFF
TGTGCCAGCATGACTAGCGGGAGGAACAATGAGCAGTTCTTC
>-|TRBJ2-2|TRBV25-1|TRBD1
CASTTDRATGELFF
TGTGCCAGCACCACCGACAGGGCCACCGGGGAGCTGTTTTTT
>few|TRBJ1-5|TRBV6-1|-
CASHREPNQPQHF
TGTGCCAGCCACAGGGAACCCAATCAGCCCCAGCATTTT
>many|TRBJ2-1|TRBV20-1|TRBD1
CSARDLRTGAYNEQFF
TGCAGTGCTAGAGATTTGAGGACAGGGGCCTACAATGAGCAGTTCTTC
>-|TRBJ1-3|TRBV20-1|-
CSATDGGNTIYF
TGCAGTGCTACCGACGGGGGAAACACCATATATTTT
>many|TRBJ2-3|TRBV28|-
CASSFVGPHTDTQYF
TGTGCCAGCAGTTTTGTGGGTCCCCACACAGATACGCAGTATTTT
>many|TRBJ1-2|TRBV2|TRBD1
CASSETGGYGYTF
TGTGCCAGCAGTGAGACAGGGGGGTATGGCTACACCTTC
>-|TRBJ2-2|TRBV29-1|TRBD2
CSVEDRAGEVDTGELFF
TGCAGCGTTGAAGATAGGGCGGGAGAGGTGGACACCGGGGAGCTGTTTTTT
>few|TRBJ1-1|TRBV14|-
CASSQFLVGAEAFF
TGTGCCAGCAGCCAATTCTTGGTGGGAGCTGAAGCTTTCTTT
>few|TRBJ1-5|TRBV15|-
CATSREGSLQPQHF
TGTGCCACCAGCAGAGAGGGATCCCTTCAGCCCCAGCATTTT
>-|TRBJ2-2|TRBV7-2|TRBD2
CASSLGSGLAGRTGELFF
TGTGCCAGCAGCTTAGGGTCAGGACTAGCGGGAAGAACCGGGGAGCTGTTTTTT
>many|TRBJ2-7|TRBV20-1|TRBD1
CSARDGDRGAYEQYF
TGCAGTGCTAGAGATGGGGACAGGGGTGCCTACGAGCAGTACTTC
>-|TRBJ2-1|TRBV7-3|TRBD2
CASSLAPLKPGRNVNEQFF
TGTGCCAGCAGCTTAGCCCCCTTAAAGCCCGGGAGGAATGTTAATGAGCAGTTCTTC
>-|TRBJ2-1|TRBV7-9|-
CASSPPRQGYPYTLPNEQFF
TGTGCCAGCTCACCACCCCGCCAGGGCTACCCGTACACCCTACCCAATGAGCAGTTCTTC
>many|TRBJ2-5|TRBV28|TRBD2
CASSSPAIAGSGTQYF
TGTGCCAGCAGTTCCCCTGCAATAGCGGGCTCAGGGACCCAGTACTTC
>many|TRBJ2-3|TRBV18|-
CASSPAVTDTQYF
TGTGCCAGCTCACCAGCGGTCACTGATACGCAGTATTTT
>-|TRBJ1-2|TRBV4-3|-
CASSPTPLNYGYTF
TGCGCCAGCAGCCCCACACCGCTTAACTATGGCTACACCTTC
>few|TRBJ2-2|TRBV7-2|-
CASSPVYTGELFF
TGTGCCAGCAGCCCCGTGTACACCGGGGAGCTGTTTTTT
>few|TRBJ2-1|TRBV30|TRBD1
CAWSALDRDYNEQFF
TGTGCCTGGAGTGCTTTGGACAGGGACTACAATGAGCAGTTCTTC
>many|TRBJ2-5|TRBV28|TRBD2
CASRERKRGPLQETQYF
TGTGCCAGCAGGGAACGAAAGCGGGGACCTCTCCAAGAGACCCAGTACTTC
>many|TRBJ1-5|TRBV2|TRBD1
CASTWTGPQHF
TGTGCCAGCACTTGGACAGGGCCCCAGCATTTT
>many|TRBJ2-3|TRBV20-1|TRBD2
CSLRLAGVTDTQYF
TGCAGTCTCAGACTAGCGGGAGTCACAGATACGCAGTATTTT
>-|TRBJ2-1|TRBV9|-
CASSVVWGADNEQFF
TGTGCCAGCAGCGTAGTATGGGGCGCAGACAATGAGCAGTTCTTC
>-|TRBJ2-7|TRBV10-2|TRBD2
CASSFTSGSQYEQYF
TGCGCCAGCAGCTTTACTAGCGGGAGCCAGTACGAGCAGTACTTC
>many|TRBJ2-3|TRBV12-3/TRBV12-4|-
CASSSSTGYSSTDTQYF
TGTGCCAGCAGTTCCTCGACAGGATATTCTAGCACAGATACGCAGTATTTT
>-|TRBJ2-1|TRBV29-1|TRBD2
CSVGLAVGGNEQFF
TGCAGCGTCGGACTAGCGGTAGGGGGCAATGAGCAGTTCTTC
>few|TRBJ2-1|TRBV18|TRBD2
CASTTIRTSGNNEQFF
TGTGCCAGCACGACTATCCGGACTAGCGGTAACAATGAGCAGTTCTTC
>many|TRBJ2-2|TRBV19|-
CASSDRGPLGTGELFF
TGTGCCAGTAGTGATCGGGGGCCCCTTGGGACCGGGGAGCTGTTTTTT
>many|TRBJ1-1|TRBV7-9|TRBD1
CASSIDRGLTEAFF
TGTGCCAGCAGCATCGACAGGGGGCTCACTGAAGCTTTCTTT
>few|TRBJ2-2|TRBV7-2|TRBD2
CASSPPGLAGTNTGELFF
TGTGCCAGCAGCCCACCGGGACTAGCGGGTACGAACACCGGGGAGCTGTTTTTT
>many|TRBJ2-3|TRBV20-1|TRBD2
CSAMESSGRTDTQYF
TGCAGTGCTATGGAATCTAGCGGGAGAACAGATACGCAGTATTTT
>many|TRBJ1-2|TRBV2|TRBD1
CASSEDRGVFGGYTF
TGTGCCAGCAGTGAAGACAGGGGGGTCTTCGGTGGCTACACCTTC
>many|TRBJ1-1|TRBV28|-
CASSTPGYAWDEAFF
TGTGCCAGCAGTACACCAGGGTACGCGTGGGATGAAGCTTTCTTT
>few|TRBJ2-3|TRBV20-1|TRBD1
CSASYRGQGTDTQYF
TGCAGTGCTAGTTACAGGGGGCAGGGCACAGATACGCAATATTTT